The sequence of this T cell receptor beta chain was determined in a study of T cells in Graves' hyperthyroidism and ophthalmopathy. Amplification yielded TCR beta CDR3 regions, with RNA transcripts as the source. HTBI primers were the set used in a first-round RT-PCR of the TCR CDR3. TCRdb recomputed calls from the multiplex PCR reads with MiXCR, one row per CDR3 protein. The table lists 450,000 to 500,000 distinct CDR3 sequences, approximately 23% of them singletons. The V end was cut by 6 bases, the J end by 3 bases, with 14 bases between. Germline V CDR1 and CDR2: MDHEN, SYDVKM. CDR3 length: 14 amino acids. Study outcomes and limitations: For ophthalmopathy, model prediction preceded onset by a median approximately 6 months.

This clonotype was seen ten or more times. Antigen: not known. Diagnostic decisions used clinical symptoms, serum thyroxine and TRAb, thyroid ultrasound and orbital computed tomography. Sequenced input: blood. This chain connects TRBV28 to TRBJ2-5, with a tentative D call TRBD1 (6 bases). The source is a woman aged 70-85 years with Graves' ophthalmopathy. CDR3 sequence reads: CASSRMGAEETQYF. The DNA for the CDR3 is TGTGCCAGCAGCCGAATGGGGGCAGAAGAGACCCAGTACTTC.